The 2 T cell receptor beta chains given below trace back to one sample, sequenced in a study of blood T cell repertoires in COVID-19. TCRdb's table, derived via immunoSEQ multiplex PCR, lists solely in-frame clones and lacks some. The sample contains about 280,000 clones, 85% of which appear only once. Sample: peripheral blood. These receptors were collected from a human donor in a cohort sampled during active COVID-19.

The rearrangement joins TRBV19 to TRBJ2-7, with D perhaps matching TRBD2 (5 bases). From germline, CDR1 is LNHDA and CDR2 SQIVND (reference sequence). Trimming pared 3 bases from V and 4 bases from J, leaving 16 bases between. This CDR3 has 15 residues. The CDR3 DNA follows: TGTGCCAGTAGTATTCTACTAGACTCCGGGTACGAGCAGTACTTC. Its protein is CASSILLDSGYEQYF.

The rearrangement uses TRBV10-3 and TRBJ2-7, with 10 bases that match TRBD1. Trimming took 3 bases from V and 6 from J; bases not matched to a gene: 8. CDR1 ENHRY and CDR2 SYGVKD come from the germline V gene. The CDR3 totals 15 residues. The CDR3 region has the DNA TGTGCCATCAGTGACCCCGGGACAGGGGTGGGCGAGCAGTACTTC. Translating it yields CAISDPGTGVGEQYF.